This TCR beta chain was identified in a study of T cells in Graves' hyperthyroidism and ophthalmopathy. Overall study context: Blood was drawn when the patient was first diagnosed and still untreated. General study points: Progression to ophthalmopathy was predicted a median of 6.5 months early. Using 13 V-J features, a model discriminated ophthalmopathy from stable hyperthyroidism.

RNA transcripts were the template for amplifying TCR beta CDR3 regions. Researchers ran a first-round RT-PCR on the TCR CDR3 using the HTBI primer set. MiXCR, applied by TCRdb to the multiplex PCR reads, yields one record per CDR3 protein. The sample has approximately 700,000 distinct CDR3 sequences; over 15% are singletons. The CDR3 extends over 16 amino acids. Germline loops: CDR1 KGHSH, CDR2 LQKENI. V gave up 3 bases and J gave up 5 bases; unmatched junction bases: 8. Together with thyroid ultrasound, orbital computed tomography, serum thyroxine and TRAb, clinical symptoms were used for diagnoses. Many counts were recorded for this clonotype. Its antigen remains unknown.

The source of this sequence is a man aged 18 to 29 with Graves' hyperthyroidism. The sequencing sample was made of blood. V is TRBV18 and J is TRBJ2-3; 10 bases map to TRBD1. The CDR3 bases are TGTGCCAGCTCACCCACGCCGGGACAGGGGATAGATACGCAGTATTTT. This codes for CASSPTPGQGIDTQYF.